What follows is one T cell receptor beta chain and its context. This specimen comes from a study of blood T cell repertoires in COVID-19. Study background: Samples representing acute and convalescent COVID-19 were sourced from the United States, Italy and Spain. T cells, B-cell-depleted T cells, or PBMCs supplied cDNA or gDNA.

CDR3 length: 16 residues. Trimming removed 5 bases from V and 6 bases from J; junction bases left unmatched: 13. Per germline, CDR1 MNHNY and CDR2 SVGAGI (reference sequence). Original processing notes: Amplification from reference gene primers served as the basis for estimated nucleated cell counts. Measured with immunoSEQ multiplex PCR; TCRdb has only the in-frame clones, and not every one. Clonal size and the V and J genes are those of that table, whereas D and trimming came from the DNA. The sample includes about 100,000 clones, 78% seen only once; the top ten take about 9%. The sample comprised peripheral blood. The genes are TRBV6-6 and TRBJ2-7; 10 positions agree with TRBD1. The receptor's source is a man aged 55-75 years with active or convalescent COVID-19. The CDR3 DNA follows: TGTGCCAGCAGTCCGGGGGGGACAGGGGTTCATGGCGAGCAGTACTTC. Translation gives CASSPGGTGVHGEQYF.